These 30 T cell receptor beta chains originate from one sample sequenced in a study of blood T cell repertoires in COVID-19. The assay was immunoSEQ multiplex PCR, and TCRdb's table has in-frame clones only and misses some. This table holds roughly 100,000 clones, 60% to 80% found once. What was sequenced was peripheral blood. All receptors come from a man aged 60 to 69 with active or convalescent COVID-19.

This clone was seen a few times. The rearrangement links TRBV29-1 to TRBJ2-3; 12 positions agree with TRBD2. This CDR3 is 15 amino acids long. Germline CDR1 reads SQVTM; CDR2 reads ANQGSEA. Trimming cost V 0 bases and J 6 bases; bases outside gene matches: 4. CDR3 loop: CSVEDGLAGRDTQYF. The CDR3 bases are TGCAGCGTTGAAGATGGACTAGCGGGACGGGATACGCAGTATTTT.

The chain has TRBV30 and TRBJ1-1; a possible D gene is TRBD1 (5 bases). The V end lost 5 bases, the J end lost 5 bases, and 21 bases lay between the germline ends. Germline CDR1 GTSNPN, CDR2 SVGIG (reference sequence). The CDR3 sequence is 15 residues long. CDR3 DNA sequence: TGTGCCTGGGGAGACCCAGGGTGGTCGGTGACTGAAGCTTTCTTT. Translated: CAWGDPGWSVTEAFF.

With respect to this clone: The junction departs from germline at one end; a sequencing error may be responsible. This sample includes further DNA sequences coding for the same CDR3. This chain connects TRBV9 to TRBJ2-3; 8 bases line up with TRBD2. CDR1 is SGDLS, CDR2 YYNGEE, per germline. This CDR3 contains 17 residues. CDR3 DNA sequence: TGCGCCAGCAGCGAGGGGGGGCTAGCGGGTGTAATAGATACGCAGTATTTT. It specifies CASSEGGLAGVIDTQYF.

Details on this clone: Because the CDR3's place on the DNA is in doubt, the DNA is left out and the CDR3 is given as listed by TCRdb. The chain is built from TRBV21-1 and TRBJ2-3; the table's D call, TRBD2, has no DNA check behind it. TRBV21-1 is classified as a pseudogene. The length of the CDR3 is 21 amino acids, counting both ends. CDR3 amino acids: CASSRSSVGFGNRSSTDTQYF.

This clone was observed at least ten times. The DNA for the CDR3 is TGTGCCACCAGTGATTGGGGCCTAAGTACGCAGTATTTT. It yields the protein CATSDWGLSTQYF. This chain links TRBV24-1 with TRBJ2-3; TRBD1 is a possible D gene (5 bases). Trimming removed 2 bases from V and 8 bases from J, with 10 bases in between. The CDR3 sequence is 13 residues long. Per the germline V gene, CDR1 is KGHDR and CDR2 is SFDVKD.

This clone was seen a handful of times. The chain is built from TRBV29-1 and TRBJ1-5, with a weak D call TRBD1 (6 bases). From germline, CDR1 is SQVTM and CDR2 ANQGSEA. This CDR3 has 13 amino acids. Trimming cost V 0 bases and J 9 bases, with 12 bases left between them. Here the CDR3 reads CSVEDGLGGPQHF. The CDR3 region has the DNA TGCAGCGTTGAAGACGGGCTAGGGGGGCCCCAGCATTTT. The entire variable domain, with the rest obtained from reference TRBV29-1 and TRBJ1-5, is as follows: SAVISQKPSRDICQRGTSLTIQCQVDSQVTMMFWYRQQPGQSLTLIATANQGSEATYESGFVIDKFPISRPNLTFSTLTVSNMSPEDSSIYLCSVEDGLGGPQHFGDGTRLSIL.

This chain's CDR3 is CASRGTGGEEQFF. The CDR3, as DNA: TGTGCCAGCAGGGGGACAGGGGGCGAGGAGCAGTTCTTC. V gene TRBV6-5 combines with J gene TRBJ2-1, with TRBD1 matching 12 bases. CDR1 and CDR2 from the germline V gene are MNHEY and SVGAGI. The V and J ends lost 6 bases and 10 bases, in that order; junction bases with no gene match: 4. This CDR3 has 13 residues.

This chain uses TRBV6-2 or TRBV6-3 with TRBJ1-2, with no clear D. The germline V gene encodes CDR1 MNHEY and CDR2 SVGEGT. The CDR3 contains 15 residues. Trimming pared 3 bases from V and 4 bases from J, leaving 15 bases between. The CDR3 sequence is CASSYLPASGYGYTF. The CDR3 DNA is TGTGCCAGCAGTTATCTTCCAGCCTCGGGCTATGGCTACACCTTC.

This clone has a handful of counts. The rearrangement links TRBV28 to TRBJ2-7; 10 nucleotides line up with TRBD2. Germline V gene lookup returns CDR1 MDHEN and CDR2 SYDVKM. The CDR3 spans 14 residues. V lost 6 bases, J lost 2 bases, and 4 bases stayed unmatched. The CDR3 is CASSQAGGPYEQYV. The CDR3 nucleotides are TGTGCCAGCAGCCAAGCGGGAGGGCCCTACGAGCAGTACGTC.

The chain is built from TRBV2 and TRBJ1-4, with TRBD1 as a possible D gene (5 bases). V was shortened by 8 bases and J by 7 bases, with 17 bases between the two germline ends. The CDR3 consists of 14 residues. Germline V gives CDR1 SNHLY, CDR2 FYNNEI. The DNA of the CDR3 is TGTGCCAGCGCCCCCGGGGGTGGGGGTGAAAAACTGTTTTTT. Amino acids: CASAPGGGGEKLFF.

V gene TRBV15 combines with J gene TRBJ2-5, with 7 nucleotides matching TRBD1. The junction had 18 bases not matched to a gene; V was cut back by 5 bases and J by 3 bases. Per the germline V gene, CDR1 is LNHNV and CDR2 is YYDKDF (reference sequence). CDR3 length equals 18 residues. This CDR3 is CATSPIGGTALREETQYF. CDR3 sequence (DNA): TGTGCCACCAGCCCAATAGGTGGGACAGCCCTACGGGAAGAGACCCAGTACTTC.

The chain carries TRBV5-6 and TRBJ2-7, with D perhaps matching TRBD2 (6 bases). The CDR3 covers 15 residues. Germline V gives CDR1 SGHDT, CDR2 YYEEEE. V was trimmed by 6 bases and J by 4 bases, leaving 20 bases between them. In DNA form, the CDR3 reads TGTGCCAGCACCATCGGTGGAGGGTTCGCGTACGAGCAGTACTTC. It encodes CASTIGGGFAYEQYF. The full variable domain, in which reference TRBV5-6 and TRBJ2-7 provide the parts outside the CDR3, is DAGVTQSPTHLIKTRGQQVTLRCSPKSGHDTVSWYQQALGQGPQFIFQYYEEEERQRGNFPDRFSGHQFPNYSSELNVNALLLGDSALYLCASTIGGGFAYEQYFGPGTRLTVT.

V and J are TRBV7-3 and TRBJ1-1; maybe TRBD1 (6 bases). V lost 1 base and J lost 1, with 10 bases in between. Germline V gene sequence: CDR1 SGHTA, CDR2 FQGTGA. The CDR3 length is 15 residues. CDR3 in DNA: TGTGCCAGCAGCTTAATTTCGACAGGGAACACTGAAGCTTTCTTT. Translated: CASSLISTGNTEAFF. Full variable domain (remainder filled in from reference TRBV7-3 and TRBJ1-1): GAGVSQTPSNKVTEKGKYVELRCDPISGHTALYWYRQSLGQGPEFLIYFQGTGAADDSGLPNDRFFAVRPEGSVSTLKIQRTERGDSAVYLCASSLISTGNTEAFFGQGTRLTVV.

The chain recombines TRBV7-3 with TRBJ2-1, with 7 bases aligning to TRBD2. The germline V gene encodes CDR1 SGHTA and CDR2 FQGTGA. This CDR3 is built from 14 residues. The ends lost 5 bases at V and 6 bases at J; junction bases unmatched: 7. The CDR3 sequence: CASSPGLVSNEQFF. CDR3 nucleotides: TGTGCCAGCAGCCCAGGACTAGTCAGCAATGAGCAGTTCTTC.

This clone has just a few counts. The rearrangement links TRBV12-3 or TRBV12-4 to TRBJ1-1; no clear D. The CDR3 consists of 12 residues. Between the trimmed V and J ends, which lost 6 bases and 1 base, there was a span of 6 bases. Written as DNA, the CDR3 is TGTGCCAGCAGGAGAGAGAACACTGAAGCTTTCTTT. Protein: CASRRENTEAFF.

CDR3 nucleotides: TGTGCCAGCATCCTCGGCCGGACTTTTTTGAACACCGGGGAGCTGTTTTTT. Its protein is CASILGRTFLNTGELFF. The V and J genes are TRBV6-4 and TRBJ2-2; D is possibly TRBD2 (5 bases). The germline V gene has CDR1 MRHNA and CDR2 SNTAGT. Trimming pared 7 bases from V and 1 base from J, leaving 19 bases between. CDR3 length: 17 residues.

The V gene is TRBV28, the J gene TRBJ2-5, with TRBD1 identical over 7 bases. Per the germline V gene, CDR1 is MDHEN and CDR2 is SYDVKM. Unmatched junction bases numbered 4, after V lost 7 bases and J lost 5 bases. The CDR3 runs to 12 residues. The CDR3 bases are TGTGCCAGCACAAGGGGGCGGGAGACCCAGTACTTC. Its protein is CASTRGRETQYF.

The rearrangement joins TRBV5-4 to TRBJ2-5, with 8 bases that match TRBD1. V trimming: 5 bases; J trimming: 2 bases; junction bases outside the gene matches: 14. The V gene's germline CDR1 is SGHNT and CDR2 YYREEE (reference sequence). CDR3 size: 17 residues. CDR3 nucleotide sequence: TGTGCCAGCAGTCCCGCAGCAGGGGGCAGAGGTCAAGAGACCCAGTACTTC. Translation: CASSPAAGGRGQETQYF. Full variable domain (remainder filled in from reference TRBV5-4 and TRBJ2-5): ETGVTQSPTHLIKTRGQQVTLRCSSQSGHNTVSWYQQALGQGPQFIFQYYREEENGRGNFPPRFSGLQFPNYSSELNVNALELDDSALYLCASSPAAGGRGQETQYFGPGTRLLVL.

The chain has TRBV7-9 and TRBJ2-1, with 7 bases identical to TRBD1. The J segment lost 8 bases and the V segment lost 1 base, leaving 5 bases of the junction unmatched. Per germline, CDR1 SEHNR and CDR2 FQNEAQ (reference sequence). This CDR3 has 14 residues. CDR3 sequence reads: CASSLDTGADEQFF. The CDR3 DNA sequence: TGTGCCAGCAGCTTAGATACAGGGGCGGATGAGCAGTTCTTC.

V gene TRBV5-1 combines with J gene TRBJ2-1; weak D call: TRBD2 (5 bases). Germline V lookup: CDR1 SGHRS, CDR2 YFSETQ. This CDR3 has 14 residues. V shed 4 bases and J shed 0 bases, with 8 bases lying between them. This CDR3 reads CASSPGLSYNEQFF. Here the CDR3 DNA reads TGCGCCAGCAGCCCAGGACTCTCCTACAATGAGCAGTTCTTC.

The rearrangement uses TRBV3-1 (or the pseudogene TRBV3-2) and TRBJ2-1; 8 bases match TRBD1. V lost 4 bases, J lost 4 bases, and 6 bases stayed unmatched. Germline V gene data show CDR1 as LGHDT and CDR2 as YNNKEL (reference sequence). This CDR3 has 15 amino acids. DNA for the CDR3: TGTGCCAGCAGCCCTCGGGGACAGGTATACAATGAGCAGTTCTTC. As protein: CASSPRGQVYNEQFF.

The V gene is TRBV25-1, the J gene TRBJ1-4; D might be TRBD1 (6 bases). This CDR3 comprises 14 residues. Germline V lookup: CDR1 MGHDK, CDR2 SYGVNS. The germline V and J ends were trimmed by 6 bases and 3 bases, with 11 bases remaining between them. The CDR3 sequence is CASSNREANEKLFF. CDR3 nucleotides: TGTGCCAGCAGCAACAGGGAAGCTAATGAAAAACTGTTTTTT.

The rearrangement links TRBV6-5 to TRBJ1-3, with 7 bases matching TRBD1. This CDR3 comprises 15 residues. V lost 2 bases, J lost 4 bases, and 5 bases stayed unmatched. The germline CDR1 and CDR2 sequences are MNHEY and SVGAGI. This CDR3 is CASSYLGTAGNTIYF. The DNA for the CDR3 is TGTGCCAGCAGTTACCTTGGGACAGCAGGAAACACCATATATTTT.

The genes are TRBV18 and TRBJ1-4; a weak D match, TRBD1 (6 bases). The ends were cut back, 2 bases at V and 7 bases at J, with 14 bases in the middle. This CDR3 is 15 amino acids long. Germline V gene lookup returns CDR1 KGHSH and CDR2 LQKENI. The CDR3 protein is CASSPSDRWPEKLFF. The CDR3 nucleotides are TGTGCCAGCTCACCATCGGACAGATGGCCTGAAAAACTGTTTTTT.

CDR3 DNA: TGTGCCAGCAGTTACTGGGGCCGGCCTGGAAACACCATATATTTT. Translated, it gives CASSYWGRPGNTIYF. V gene TRBV6-2 or TRBV6-3 combines with J gene TRBJ1-3, with D possibly being TRBD1 (5 bases). This CDR3 contains 15 residues. V shed 1 base and J shed 2 bases, with 9 bases lying between them. CDR1 is MNHEY and CDR2 is SVGEGT in the germline V gene.

V gene TRBV3-1 (or the pseudogene TRBV3-2) combines with J gene TRBJ1-6, with a weak D call TRBD1 (6 bases). The germline CDR1 and CDR2 sequences are LGHDT and YNNKEL (reference sequence). V shed 4 bases and J shed 6 bases, with 10 bases lying between them. The CDR3 spans 14 residues. CDR3 amino acids: CASSLRDTNSPLHF. CDR3 nucleotides: TGTGCCAGCAGCCTCCGGGACACTAATTCACCCCTCCACTTT.

This chain connects TRBV5-1 to TRBJ1-4, with 8 bases fitting TRBD1. J gave up 7 bases and V 4 bases, and 9 bases lay outside the gene matches. The CDR3 sequence is 15 residues long. Germline loops: CDR1 SGHRS, CDR2 YFSETQ. CDR3 loop: CASSSRTGNSEKLFF. The CDR3 DNA sequence: TGCGCCAGCAGCAGCCGGACAGGGAATAGTGAAAAACTGTTTTTT.

The rearrangement joins TRBV3-1 (or the pseudogene TRBV3-2) to TRBJ2-1; 8 positions match TRBD2. Germline V lookup: CDR1 LGHDT, CDR2 YNNKEL (reference sequence). This CDR3 is built from 15 residues. The V segment lost 6 bases and the J segment 2 bases; nucleotides outside the gene matches: 6. The CDR3 DNA is TGTGCCAGCAGGGAGGCTAGCGGGCCCTACAATGAGCAGTTCTTC. Protein: CASREASGPYNEQFF.

The rearrangement uses TRBV7-9 and TRBJ1-2, with D tentatively TRBD1 (5 bases). CDR3 length: 14 amino acids. The V end was cut by 5 bases, the J end by 2 bases, with 12 bases between. The germline CDR1 and CDR2 sequences are SEHNR and FQNEAQ (reference sequence). The CDR3, as DNA: TGTGCCAGCAGCCCCTCGGGGGTCAACTATGGCTACACCTTC. This translates into CASSPSGVNYGYTF. The full variable domain, completed using reference TRBV7-9 and TRBJ1-2, is DTGVSQNPRHKITKRGQNVTFRCDPISEHNRLYWYRQTLGQGPEFLTYFQNEAQLEKSRLLSDRFSAERPKGSFSTLEIQRTEQGDSAMYLCASSPSGVNYGYTFGSGTRLTVV.

Concerning this clone itself: The same CDR3 arises from other DNA sequences in this sample as well. CDR3 region: CASSYDRGTEAFF. CDR3 DNA sequence: TGTGCCAGCAGTTACGACAGGGGCACTGAAGCTTTCTTT. The V and J genes are TRBV6-5 and TRBJ1-1; the match to TRBD1 covers 8 bases. The CDR3 has 13 residues. Looked up from germline, CDR1 is MNHEY and CDR2 is SVGAGI. With 2 bases clipped from V and 4 bases from J, the junction kept 0 bases outside the gene matches.